The clone carrying this TCR beta chain has just a few counts. Its antigen remains unidentified. The sample originates from a study of cytomegalovirus exposure and HLA in healthy donors. Study findings and constraints: Compared with the approximately 680-donor mean, an Asian-associated ancestry cluster reportedly had fewer N-insertions, according to a later analysis. The study reported that TCR beta sequences accurately predicted HLA-A and HLA-B alleles in most subjects. A later analysis linked roughly 17,000 TCR beta sequences to HLA alleles at 0.05 false discovery rate.

The PCR was carried out with 60 Vbeta primers and 13 Jbeta primers. Clones were read by immunoSEQ multiplex PCR, and TCRdb kept only the in-frame ones, dropping some. The profile shows 90,000 to 120,000 clones, approximately 80% of them singletons. The CDR3 loop spans 15 amino acids. CDR1 and CDR2 (germline): KGHSH, LQKENI. Trimming removed 4 bases from V and 0 bases from J, with 9 bases in between. The sequenced material came from PBMCs. The sequence was obtained from a woman aged 18 to 35 in good health and CMV-seropositive. This rearrangement joins TRBV18 to TRBJ2-2; maybe TRBD2 (6 bases). The CDR3 spells CASSRASANTGELFF. CDR3 nucleotides: TGTGCCAGCTCACGGGCTAGCGCGAACACCGGGGAGCTGTTTTTT.